Listed here are 12 T cell receptor beta chains from one sample, sequenced in a study of blood T cells in healthy people across ages (dated by TCRdb to between 2014 and 2017). Libraries were built with 5' RACE. The sequencer was an Illumina HiSeq 2500. A second PCR of 7 to 11 cycles was run with a J-beta primer mix and a sample-barcoded 5' primer. TCRdb passed the public sequencing reads through fastp at Q25 and MiXCR, retaining productive beta sequences. Every CDR3 protein is listed once, alongside the most common genes and DNA of its rows. Recorded for this sample are 1 million or so distinct CDR3 sequences; 35% to 55% of them occurred a single time. The leading ten clones occupy approximately 17% of the sample. Material: blood. The receptors shown here come from a woman aged 60-75 years in good health.

The rearrangement uses TRBV29-1 and TRBJ2-3; 12 nucleotides line up with TRBD1. The germline V gene has CDR1 SQVTM and CDR2 ANQGSEA. The CDR3 extends over 15 amino acids. The CDR3 DNA reads as TGCAGTGCTGAGGGGACAGGGGGCGCGGCAGATACGCAGTATTTT. Its protein is CSAEGTGGAADTQYF.

The chain combines TRBV20-1 with TRBJ2-3; the match to TRBD2 covers 9 bases. V was clipped by 0 bases and J by 0 bases; unmatched bases: 4. This CDR3 has 16 amino acids. CDR1 DFQATT and CDR2 SNEGSKA come from the germline V gene (reference sequence). CDR3 protein: CSARDPLAGSTDTQYF. In DNA form, the CDR3 reads TGCAGTGCTAGAGATCCCCTAGCGGGAAGCACAGATACGCAGTATTTT.

This clonotype was counted only a few times. This clone may be a read error of a much larger clone one base away. V gene TRBV9 combines with J gene TRBJ2-7, with 10 nucleotides matching TRBD1. This CDR3 contains 17 residues. Germline-derived CDR1 and CDR2 are SGDLS and YYNGEE. CDR3 in amino acids: CASSPKPGQGISYERYF. CDR3 sequence (DNA): TGTGCCAGCAGCCCGAAGCCGGGACAGGGGATCTCCTACGAGCGGTACTTC. The full variable domain, with the rest looked up from reference TRBV9 and TRBJ2-7, is DSGVTQTPKHLITATGQRVTLRCSPRSGDLSVYWYQQSLDQGLQFLIQYYNGEERAKGNILERFSAQQFPDLHSELNLSSLELGDSALYFCASSPKPGQGISYERYFGPGTRLTVT.

The rearrangement links TRBV7-3 to TRBJ2-4; D is undetermined. The DNA end lines up better with TRBJ2-7; the J call may be wrong. CDR1 is SGHTA, CDR2 FQGTGA, per germline. The CDR3 sequence is 13 residues long. This chain's CDR3 is CASSLWVGYEQYF. The DNA for the CDR3 is TGTGCCAGCAGCTTATGGGTGGGCTACGAGCAGTACTTC.

Comment on this clonotype: Mismatch with germline at one junction end may stem from a read error. V is TRBV7-9 and J is TRBJ2-3; either TRBD1 or TRBD2 may supply D (5 bases each). The CDR3 consists of 17 residues. Per germline, CDR1 SEHNR and CDR2 FQNEAQ (reference sequence). The CDR3: CASSLEEWGISTDTQYF. The CDR3 bases are TGCGCCAGCAGCTTAGAAGAATGGGGGATTAGCACAGATACGCAGTATTTT.

This chain uses TRBV14 with TRBJ2-5; TRBD2 matches at 8 bases. Looked up from germline, CDR1 is SGHDN and CDR2 is FVKESK. There are 14 residues in the CDR3. After removal of 1 base from V and 11 bases from J, the junction contained 9 bases not matched to a gene. CDR3 sequence reads: CASSQGLARDEQYF. The CDR3 coding sequence is TGTGCCAGCAGCCAAGGACTAGCGAGGGATGAGCAGTACTTC.

The table lists this clonotype with a few counts. The rearrangement uses TRBV9 and TRBJ1-2; no definite D call. This CDR3 has 15 residues. Germline CDR1 reads SGDLS; CDR2 reads YYNGEE. With 0 bases removed from V and 3 bases from J, the gap between germline ends came to 12 bases. The CDR3 nucleotides read TGTGCCAGCAGCGTAGATGATCGAGGTTACTATGGCTACACCTTC. As protein: CASSVDDRGYYGYTF.

CDR3 residues: CASSSSGTVTGELFF. CDR3 sequence (DNA): TGTGCCAGCAGTTCTAGCGGGACCGTCACCGGGGAGCTGTTTTTT. The V gene is TRBV6-1, the J gene TRBJ2-2; the match to TRBD2 covers 9 bases. Germline CDR1 reads MNHNS; CDR2 reads SASEGT. Unmatched junction bases numbered 5, after V lost 5 bases and J lost 4 bases. The CDR3 runs 15 residues.

Only a few counts were recorded for this clonotype. The J gene is TRBJ2-7, the V gene TRBV4-2; D is perhaps TRBD1 or TRBD2 (5 bases each). V lost 0 bases and J 0 bases, leaving 12 bases between the germline ends. This CDR3 is 16 amino acids long. The germline V gene has CDR1 LGHNA and CDR2 YNFKEQ. In DNA form, the CDR3 reads TGTGCCAGCAGCCAAGAAGTCGGGACCCTCTCCTACGAGCAGTACTTC. Amino acid sequence: CASSQEVGTLSYEQYF.

The rearrangement links TRBV6-5 to TRBJ2-7; D perhaps matches TRBD1 (5 bases). The CDR3 totals 15 residues. Germline CDR1 reads MNHEY; CDR2 reads SVGAGI. V lost 0 bases, J lost 1 base, and 10 bases lay in between. CDR3 nucleotides: TGTGCCAGCAGTTACTCGGCAGGGCCGTCCTACGAGCAGTACTTC. Amino acid sequence: CASSYSAGPSYEQYF.

The genes are TRBV9 and TRBJ1-4; D unresolved. Per germline, CDR1 SGDLS and CDR2 YYNGEE. This CDR3 region has 15 residues. Trimming cost V 0 bases and J 5 bases, with 11 bases left between them. DNA for the CDR3: TGTGCCAGCAGCGTAGGCGGTTGGCCGAATGAAAAACTGTTTTTT. Protein sequence: CASSVGGWPNEKLFF.

This clonotype was counted ten times or more. CDR3 amino acids: CASSLAHNQPQHF. CDR3 DNA: TGTGCCAGCAGTTTAGCGCATAATCAGCCCCAGCATTTT. The rearrangement uses TRBV12-3 or TRBV12-4 and TRBJ1-5; D is unclear. Trimming pared 0 bases from V and 4 bases from J, leaving 4 bases between. This CDR3 has 13 residues.